This T cell receptor beta chain appears in the sequencing data of a study of control samples from healthy donors and cancer patients. Repertoires were generated with immunoSEQ multiplex PCR, while TCRdb's copy carries only in-frame clones and drops some. The data hold about 170,000 clones, with roughly 91% observed a single time. Sequencing was done on a sample of blood. The TCR sequence derives from a woman aged 25-40 years in good health.

The CDR3 reads CASSSAQGMGYEQYF. In DNA, the CDR3 is TGTGCCAGCAGCTCGGCTCAGGGAATGGGCTACGAGCAGTACTTC. The V and J genes are TRBV11-2 and TRBJ2-7, with a weak D call TRBD1 (5 bases). Trimming stripped 4 bases from V and 3 bases from J, with 16 bases between. The CDR3 spans 15 residues. Germline CDR1 and CDR2: SGHAT and FQNNGV.